These T cell receptor beta chains were read from a single sample in a study of blood T cell repertoires in COVID-19. Clones were sequenced by immunoSEQ multiplex PCR, and TCRdb holds only the in-frame ones, with some missing. The table shows over 400,000 clones, with roughly 88% occurring only once. Sequenced: peripheral blood. The origin of the receptors is a human donor in a cohort sampled during active COVID-19. CDR3s include the opening cysteine and the closing phenylalanine or tryptophan. A D gene is named only where the DNA matches it firmly. Expanded clones are given a class, and other clones once, few, many or no size at all.

.	.	TRBV12-3/TRBV12-4	TRBJ2-2	TGTGCCAGCAAACTCCTCGCGGCCGGGGAGCTGTTTTTT	CASKLLAAGELFF
.	.	TRBV3-1/TRBV3-2	TRBJ2-2	TGTGCCAGCGGCCTCAGGAACACCGGGGAGCTGTTTTTT	CASGLRNTGELFF
.	TRBD2	TRBV2	TRBJ2-1	TGTGCCAGCAGAATAGGACTAGCGGGAGTTAATGAGCAGTTCTTC	CASRIGLAGVNEQFF
.	.	TRBV3-1/TRBV3-2	TRBJ2-3	TGTGCCAGCGGCGGGGTGGCGGCGCTCTCAGATACGCAGTATTTT	CASGGVAALSDTQYF
once	TRBD2	TRBV2	TRBJ2-2	TGTGCCAGCAGTGCCGGGGCGGGAGGGCCTGGCACCGGGGAGCTGTTTTTT	CASSAGAGGPGTGELFF
.	.	TRBV5-1	TRBJ2-5	TGCGCCAGCAGCCCGGTGGGGGCTGTCGAGACCCAGTACTTC	CASSPVGAVETQYF
.	.	TRBV12-5	TRBJ2-5	TGTGCTAGTGGTTTTGGGAGCGGCCGGGCCGAAGAGACCCAGTACTTC	CASGFGSGRAEETQYF
once	.	TRBV5-1	TRBJ2-1	TGCGCCAGCACTAAGGACTCTCCGAGCTCCTACAATGAGCAGTTCTTC	CASTKDSPSSYNEQFF
.	.	TRBV18	TRBJ2-1	TGTGCCAGCTCACCTGGGACAAGGAGCTCCTACAATGAGCAGTTCTTC	CASSPGTRSSYNEQFF
.	TRBD1	TRBV6-2/TRBV6-3	TRBJ2-5	TGTGCCAGCAGTTTCCGACAGGGACAATTAGAGACCCAGTACTTC	CASSFRQGQLETQYF
few	.	TRBV19	TRBJ1-5	TGTGCCAGTATCCCACAAACAGATAGCAATCAGCCCCAGCATTTT	CASIPQTDSNQPQHF
few	.	TRBV7-8	TRBJ1-6	TGTGCCAGCAGCTTAGCAGGAGGGGACGTCGATAATTCACCCCTCCACTTT	CASSLAGGDVDNSPLHF
.	.	TRBV29-1	TRBJ2-5	TGCAGCGTTTTGAGAGGACAAGAGACCCAGTACTTC	CSVLRGQETQYF
.	TRBD1	TRBV28	TRBJ1-2	TGTGCCAGCAGGATGCAGGGGGCCTATGGCTACACCTTC	CASRMQGAYGYTF
.	TRBD2	TRBV6-4	TRBJ2-1	TGTGCCAGCAGTGACTCGTTTGCGGGAGGGACGCAGTTCTTC	CASSDSFAGGTQFF
.	.	TRBV27	TRBJ1-1	TGTGCCAGCAGCGCTGCCAGGGGTACGGACACTGAAGCTTTCTTT	CASSAARGTDTEAFF
once	.	TRBV13	TRBJ2-2	TGTGCCAGCAGCTTAGGCGGGACGAACACCGGGGAGCTGTTTTTT	CASSLGGTNTGELFF
.	TRBD1	TRBV24-1	TRBJ2-7	TGTGCCACCAGTGATCCAGGACAGGGGAGAACCCCCTACGAGCAGTACTTC	CATSDPGQGRTPYEQYF
once	.	TRBV18	TRBJ1-3	TGTGCCAGCTCACCACGGGGAGGAGGGTCTTCTGGAAACACCATATATTTT	CASSPRGGGSSGNTIYF
.	.	TRBV12-3/TRBV12-4	TRBJ2-7	TGTGCCAGCAGTTATGGGCCCTACGAGCAGTACTTC	CASSYGPYEQYF
.	TRBD1	TRBV19	TRBJ2-5	TGTGCCAGTAGTATGGACCGGGGACAGTGGGAGACCCAGTACTTC	CASSMDRGQWETQYF
.	TRBD2	TRBV19	TRBJ2-2	TGTGCCAGTAGTATAAGGCGGGAGGGGCGCCCCGGGGAGCTGTTTTTT	CASSIRREGRPGELFF
.	TRBD1	TRBV5-4	TRBJ2-6	TGTGCCAGCAGCACCTCGACAGGGACTGGGGCCAACGTCCTGACTTTC	CASSTSTGTGANVLTF
.	.	TRBV7-9	TRBJ2-7	TGTGCCAGCAGCCTTGGAATGTCAGGAATCTACGAGCAGTACTTC	CASSLGMSGIYEQYF
once	.	TRBV6-4	TRBJ2-2	TGTGCCAGCAGAACTCCTAACACCGGGGAGCTGTTTTTT	CASRTPNTGELFF
.	.	TRBV2	TRBJ1-6	TGTGCCAGCAGAGCTCAGGGGATTCCTAATTCACCCCTCCACTTT	CASRAQGIPNSPLHF
.	TRBD1	TRBV19	TRBJ1-6	TGTGCCAGTAGTGCGACAGGGAATAATTCACCCCTCCACTTT	CASSATGNNSPLHF
.	.	TRBV7-2	TRBJ2-1	TGTGCCAGCAGCTTACCGTACAATGAGCAGTTCTTC	CASSLPYNEQFF
.	.	TRBV28	TRBJ2-2	TGTGCCAGCAGCTCGACCGGGGAGCTGTTTTTT	CASSSTGELFF
.	.	TRBV10-2	TRBJ2-2	TGCGCCAGCAGTGAGGGCGGCGGGGCCAACACCGGGGAGCTGTTTTTT	CASSEGGGANTGELFF
.	.	TRBV4-1	TRBJ1-6	TGCGCCAGCAGCCAAGATCTCGGGGGTAGGAATTCACCCCTCCACTTT	CASSQDLGGRNSPLHF
.	.	TRBV5-5	TRBJ1-4	TGTGCCAGCAGCTCACAGGGATACAATGAAAAACTGTTTTTT	CASSSQGYNEKLFF
.	TRBD2	TRBV30	TRBJ2-1	TGTGCCTGGAGCCTTGGACTAGCGGGAGGAGAGCAGTTCTTC	CAWSLGLAGGEQFF
.	TRBD1	TRBV5-6	TRBJ2-7	TGTGCCAGCAGCTCCGGGACAGGGGTCATGGAGCAGTACTTC	CASSSGTGVMEQYF
.	.	TRBV28	TRBJ1-1	TGTGCCAGCAGTTTCGGGGATAGAGCTTTCTTT	CASSFGDRAFF
.	TRBD2	TRBV28	TRBJ2-3	TGTGCCAGCAGTTCTAGCGGGAGGGGAGGGTCGAATACGCAGTATTTT	CASSSSGRGGSNTQYF
once	.	TRBV30	TRBJ1-1	TGTGCCTGGAGTGTCGGTCTGTCGAACACTGAAGCTTTCTTT	CAWSVGLSNTEAFF
.	TRBD2	TRBV3-1/TRBV3-2	TRBJ2-5	TGTGCCAGCAGCCAAAACCGACTAGCGTCCCTAGGGGCCCAGTACTTC	CASSQNRLASLGAQYF
.	.	TRBV28	TRBJ1-2	TGTGCCAGCAGTAGACCGGGCAGGGCAAACTATGGCTACACCTTC	CASSRPGRANYGYTF
.	.	TRBV5-1	TRBJ1-1	TGCGCCAGCGGCCCATGGAACACTGAAGCTTTCTTT	CASGPWNTEAFF
.	.	TRBV5-4	TRBJ1-1	TGTGCCAGCAGCCCAAAGGGGCTTTTTCAGTCGAACACTGAAGCTTTCTTT	CASSPKGLFQSNTEAFF
.	TRBD1	TRBV29-1	TRBJ1-4	TGCAGCGTCGGACAGGGGACTAATGAAAAACTGTTTTTT	CSVGQGTNEKLFF
.	.	TRBV5-1	TRBJ1-1	TGCGCCAGCAGCTCCATTGGCCAGGCGAACACTGAAGCTTTCTTT	CASSSIGQANTEAFF
once	TRBD1	TRBV3-1/TRBV3-2	TRBJ1-3	TGTGCCAGCAGCCAAAGGACAGGGTCTGGAAACACCATATATTTT	CASSQRTGSGNTIYF
.	TRBD1	TRBV19	TRBJ1-5	TGTGGGACAGGGAATCAGCCCCAGCATTTT	CGTGNQPQHF
.	.	TRBV30	TRBJ2-7	TGTGCCTGGAGTTCGGGACTCCCCTACGAGCAGTACTTC	CAWSSGLPYEQYF
few	.	TRBV5-6	TRBJ1-1	TGTGCCAGCAGCCAGGGGTATGGCACTGAAGCTTTCTTT	CASSQGYGTEAFF
once	.	TRBV5-1	TRBJ2-2	TGCGCCAGCAGCCTCGACTTAGCCGGGGAGCTGTTTTTT	CASSLDLAGELFF
.	TRBD2	TRBV30	TRBJ2-7	TGTGCCTGGGGTGGCGGGAGCTCCTACGAGCAGTACTTC	CAWGGGSSYEQYF
.	.	TRBV3-1/TRBV3-2	TRBJ1-1	TGTGCCAGCAGCCCGGGGGGGGGCCTGTCCCAAGCTTTCTTT	CASSPGGGLSQAFF